One sample yielded the 3 T cell receptor beta chains listed below, sequenced in a study of blood T cell repertoires in COVID-19. Libraries were prepared by immunoSEQ multiplex PCR; TCRdb keeps only in-frame clonotypes and omits some of them. Here the sample spans hundreds of thousands of clones, about 91% being singletons. The sequenced material came from peripheral blood. The receptors originated from a man older than 75 with acute or convalescent COVID-19.

The chain has TRBV19 and TRBJ2-1; TRBD1 aligns across 7 bases. After removal of 7 bases from V and 4 bases from J, the junction contained 7 bases not matched to a gene. Germline CDR1 reads LNHDA; CDR2 reads SQIVND (reference sequence). The CDR3 covers 14 residues. The chain's CDR3 is CASTADRNYNEQFF. The CDR3 DNA sequence: TGTGCCAGTACCGCGGACAGGAATTACAATGAGCAGTTCTTC.

V gene TRBV19 combines with J gene TRBJ1-2; 7 bases are a match to TRBD1. V lost 1 base, J lost 3 bases, and 5 bases stayed unmatched. The CDR3 loop spans 15 amino acids. CDR1 LNHDA and CDR2 SQIVND come from the germline V gene (reference sequence). CDR3 sequence reads: CASSIGGTGDYGYTF. DNA of the CDR3: TGTGCCAGTAGTATAGGGGGAACAGGGGACTATGGCTACACCTTC.

The CDR3 DNA follows: TGTGCCAGCAGTCTGACCGGGACAGGGAGGCAGACCCAGTACTTC. This encodes CASSLTGTGRQTQYF. V and J are TRBV27 and TRBJ2-5; the match to TRBD1 covers 9 bases. The CDR3 is made up of 15 amino acids. After removal of 5 bases from V and 6 bases from J, the junction contained 10 bases not matched to a gene. Germline-derived CDR1 and CDR2 are MNHEY and SMNVEV (reference sequence).